The 11 T cell receptor beta chains below were found in one sample sequenced in a study of identifying expanded T cells in peripheral blood. Here immunoSEQ multiplex PCR was the method, and the copy in TCRdb shows in-frame clones only, minus some. The sample has 100,000 or so clones; 88% are singletons. Source material: blood. The origin of the receptors is a person aged 18-69 years in good health.

The V call is TRBV7-3, the J call TRBJ2-3; D might be TRBD2 (7 bases). CDR1 is SGHTA, CDR2 FQGTGA, per germline. CDR3 size: 16 residues. V shed 1 base and J shed 4 bases, with 15 bases lying between them. In DNA form, the CDR3 reads TGTGCCAGCAGCTTAAACACCGGGGGGCCTTCAGATACGCAGTATTTT. Encoded protein: CASSLNTGGPSDTQYF.

The DNA for the CDR3 is TGTGCCAGCAGTTCAAAGATCTATGGCTACACCTTC. This codes for CASSSKIYGYTF. The rearrangement uses TRBV28 and TRBJ1-2, with unresolved D. Trimming took 4 bases from V and 4 from J, leaving 7 bases between them. CDR3 size: 12 residues. The V gene's germline CDR1 is MDHEN and CDR2 SYDVKM.

V is TRBV27 and J is TRBJ2-1; D is perhaps TRBD2 (6 bases). V lost 6 bases to trimming and J lost 9 bases, with 12 bases between them. The CDR3 totals 12 residues. Germline CDR1 and CDR2: MNHEY and SMNVEV (reference sequence). CDR3 region: CASSETRGEQFF. CDR3 nucleotide sequence: TGTGCCAGCAGCGAAACGCGGGGTGAGCAGTTCTTC.

This sequence joins TRBV9 and TRBJ2-1; D perhaps matches TRBD2 (6 bases). This CDR3 is 16 amino acids long. The V end lost 3 bases, the J end lost 4 bases, and 17 bases lay between the germline ends. Germline-derived CDR1 and CDR2 are SGDLS and YYNGEE. As DNA, the CDR3 is TGTGCCAGCAGCGCAGGGACTGCCGATATTTACAATGAGCAGTTCTTC. Translating it yields CASSAGTADIYNEQFF.

The gene calls are TRBV19 and TRBJ1-2; no clear D gene. The CDR3 runs to 14 residues. The V gene's germline CDR1 is LNHDA and CDR2 SQIVND (reference sequence). The ends were cut back, 7 bases at V and 3 bases at J, with 15 bases in the middle. The CDR3 loop reads CASMGLGRDYGYTF. CDR3 in DNA: TGTGCCAGTATGGGGTTGGGTAGGGACTATGGCTACACCTTC.

This chain links TRBV7-6 with TRBJ2-1, with 7 bases identical to TRBD1. Germline V lookup: CDR1 SGHVS, CDR2 FNYEAQ. V shed 3 bases, J shed 8 bases, and the junction held 4 bases outside the gene matches. CDR3 length equals 13 residues. CDR3 nucleotide sequence: TGTGCCAGCAGCTTTCCAGGGGGTCATGAGCAGTTCTTC. It encodes CASSFPGGHEQFF.

The chain joins TRBV11-2 to TRBJ2-1; D remains ambiguous. Germline V gene data show CDR1 as SGHAT and CDR2 as FQNNGV. This CDR3 is 11 amino acids long. Trimming cost V 4 bases and J 10 bases, with 8 bases left between them. The CDR3 reads CASSSREEQFF. In DNA, the CDR3 is TGTGCCAGCAGCTCCCGAGAGGAGCAGTTCTTC.

The J gene is TRBJ2-5, the V gene TRBV6-6; 12 positions match TRBD1. From germline, CDR1 is MNHNY and CDR2 SVGAGI (reference sequence). The trim removed 2 bases at V and 5 bases at J, leaving 6 bases unmatched. This CDR3 is 16 amino acids long. The CDR3 sequence is CASSYAGQGARETQYF. The CDR3 DNA reads TGTGCCAGCAGTTACGCGGGACAGGGGGCCAGGGAGACCCAGTACTTC.

The chain has TRBV5-6 and TRBJ1-2; D remains ambiguous. The CDR3 length is 13 residues. CDR1 and CDR2 from the germline V gene are SGHDT and YYEEEE. V dropped 0 bases and J dropped 4 bases, with 7 bases sitting between them. DNA of the CDR3: TGTGCCAGCAGCTTGGATCTGAGCTATGGCTACACCTTC. This codes for CASSLDLSYGYTF.

The CDR3 nucleotides read TGCGCCAGCAGCTTGGATTTAGGGATGGTCGAGCAGTACTTC. This gives the protein CASSLDLGMVEQYF. The genes are TRBV5-1 and TRBJ2-7; D remains ambiguous. Germline V gene lookup returns CDR1 SGHRS and CDR2 YFSETQ. The length of the CDR3 is 14 residues. The V end was cut by 0 bases, the J end by 6 bases, with 13 bases between.

V gene TRBV30 combines with J gene TRBJ2-2, with 10 bases that match TRBD1. The CDR3 runs 16 residues. Germline V gene lookup returns CDR1 GTSNPN and CDR2 SVGIG (reference sequence). Losses at the gene ends were 2 bases for V and 6 bases for J; bases not matched to a gene: 9. The CDR3 protein is CAWSSPSGTGAGELFF. DNA of the CDR3: TGTGCCTGGAGTTCCCCCTCCGGGACAGGGGCCGGGGAGCTGTTTTTT.